These 21 T cell receptor beta chains were all obtained from the same sample, sequenced in a study of blood T cells in healthy people across ages. Combining a sample-barcoded 5' primer with a J-beta primer mix, a second PCR ran for roughly 6 to 12 cycles. In TCRdb, the 5' RACE reads were re-called with MiXCR into one record per CDR3 protein. This sample has approximately 1.5 million distinct CDR3 sequences, with 35% to 45% found just once. Source material: blood. The receptors stem from a woman aged 18-30 years in good health.

This chain joins TRBV7-2 and TRBJ1-1; the match to TRBD1 covers 7 bases. The CDR3 length is 15 residues. The junction had 11 bases not matched to a gene; V was cut back by 5 bases and J by 5 bases. Germline CDR1 and CDR2: SGHTA and FQGNSA. The CDR3 DNA sequence: TGTGCCAGCAGCCACCGACAGGGCGGAGGTACTGAAGCTTTCTTT. It codes for CASSHRQGGGTEAFF.

This clonotype was counted ten times or more. The chain joins TRBV5-1 to TRBJ2-1; 7 bases align to TRBD1. Germline lookup yields CDR1 SGHRS and CDR2 YFSETQ. CDR3 length: 15 amino acids. V lost 3 bases, J lost 7 bases, and 10 bases stayed unmatched. The CDR3 here is CASSWSSGTENEQFF. DNA for the CDR3: TGCGCCAGCAGCTGGAGTTCTGGGACAGAGAATGAGCAGTTCTTC.

The J gene is TRBJ2-1, the V gene TRBV29-1, with TRBD1 identical over 9 bases. CDR1 is SQVTM and CDR2 is ANQGSEA in the germline V gene. The CDR3 loop spans 13 amino acids. CDR3 sequence reads: CSVGTGNYNEQFF. The DNA for the CDR3 is TGCAGTGTGGGGACAGGGAACTACAATGAGCAGTTCTTC.

This clonotype has a handful of counts. The chain links TRBV12-3 or TRBV12-4 to TRBJ2-7; no definite D call. The V and J ends lost 6 bases and 4 bases respectively, with 7 bases between them. CDR3 length: 11 amino acids. CDR3 in DNA: TGTGCCAGCAGGATTGGTTACGAGCAGTACTTC. This sequence encodes CASRIGYEQYF.

This clonotype showed up just a few times. J is TRBJ2-5 and V is TRBV3-1, with 8 bases matching TRBD2. V lost 0 bases to trimming and J lost 2 bases; unmatched junction nucleotides: 20. Germline assignment: CDR1 LGHDT and CDR2 YNNKEL (reference sequence). This CDR3 region has 21 residues. CDR3: CASSQEGRLAGTFGLQETQYF. The CDR3 DNA follows: TGTGCCAGCAGCCAAGAAGGTCGCCTAGCGGGCACTTTCGGCCTACAAGAGACCCAGTACTTC.

The genes are TRBV6-6 and TRBJ2-4; tentatively, D is TRBD1 (6 bases). The CDR3 is made up of 14 amino acids. The germline gives CDR1 MNHNY, CDR2 SVGAGI (reference sequence). Between the trimmed V and J ends, which lost 7 bases and 4 bases, there was a span of 14 bases. CDR3 nucleotides: TGTGCCAGCACCCAGACAGGACAGAAAAACATTCAGTACTTC. This gives the protein CASTQTGQKNIQYF.

The rearrangement uses TRBV18 and TRBJ1-6, with 7 bases lining up with TRBD1. Looked up from germline, CDR1 is KGHSH and CDR2 is LQKENI. CDR3 length: 15 residues. Trimming took 2 bases from V and 10 from J; bases not matched to a gene: 8. Here the CDR3 DNA reads TGTGCCAGCTCACCAGGCTCAGGGGGTGCCTCACCCCTCCACTTT. This codes for CASSPGSGGASPLHF.

The chain uses TRBV6-5 and TRBJ2-7; maybe TRBD2 (5 bases). The CDR3 length is 16 residues. V was clipped by 3 bases and J by 0 bases, with 15 bases between them. The germline V gene encodes CDR1 MNHEY and CDR2 SVGAGI. The CDR3 DNA is TGTGCCAGCAGTTATTCGACCCCAGGAGGCTCCTACGAGCAGTACTTC. It translates to CASSYSTPGGSYEQYF.

This clonotype was recorded a few times. This sequence joins TRBV29-1 and TRBJ1-2, with D maybe TRBD1 (6 bases). There are 13 residues in the CDR3. From germline, CDR1 is SQVTM and CDR2 ANQGSEA. V was trimmed by 4 bases and J by 2 bases, leaving 11 bases between them. The CDR3 DNA sequence: TGCAGCGTTGGGACAGTAACCAACTATGGCTACACCTTC. It is translated as CSVGTVTNYGYTF.

The rearrangement joins TRBV20-1 to TRBJ1-1; 9 bases map to TRBD1. The CDR3 is made up of 14 amino acids. Germline trimming cut 5 bases from V and 0 bases from J; bases unmatched to any gene: 4. Germline V gene lookup returns CDR1 DFQATT and CDR2 SNEGSKA (reference sequence). The CDR3 DNA follows: TGCAGTGCTGCGGACAGGGGAATGAACACTGAAGCTTTCTTT. It specifies CSAADRGMNTEAFF.

This clonotype showed up just a few times. This chain joins TRBV20-1 and TRBJ2-5; TRBD1 matches at 7 bases. Trimming at V came to 6 bases and at J to 1 base, leaving 8 bases not matched to a gene. The CDR3 covers 14 residues. Germline CDR1 DFQATT, CDR2 SNEGSKA (reference sequence). Here the CDR3 DNA reads TGCAGTGCCCGAGGGGGCGGGCTCCAAGAGACCCAGTACTTC. This translates into CSARGGGLQETQYF.

The J gene is TRBJ2-4, the V gene TRBV6-2 or TRBV6-3; D remains unclear. Germline V gene sequence: CDR1 MNHEY, CDR2 SVGEGT. This CDR3 comprises 15 residues. V lost 6 bases and J lost 2, with 14 bases in between. The chain's CDR3 is CASSPQAWTKNIQYF. The DNA for the CDR3 is TGTGCCAGCAGCCCCCAAGCCTGGACCAAAAACATTCAGTACTTC.

This chain uses TRBV5-6 with TRBJ1-3, with D maybe TRBD1 (6 bases). This CDR3 is built from 14 residues. The germline gives CDR1 SGHDT, CDR2 YYEEEE. The germline V and J ends were trimmed by 3 bases and 0 bases, with 7 bases remaining between them. Here the CDR3 reads CASSWTASGNTIYF. CDR3 DNA: TGTGCCAGCAGCTGGACAGCCTCTGGAAACACCATATATTTT.

The V call is TRBV24-1, the J call TRBJ1-2, with D hard to call. The CDR3 is 15 amino acids. Per the germline V gene, CDR1 is KGHDR and CDR2 is SFDVKD. The ends were cut back, 4 bases at V and 1 base at J, with 12 bases in the middle. The CDR3 nucleotides are TGTGCCACCAGTGAGGCAGGCAGCAGTAACTATGGCTACACCTTC. This codes for CATSEAGSSNYGYTF.

The chain carries TRBV4-1 and TRBJ2-3; D may be TRBD2 (6 bases). Germline lookup yields CDR1 MGHRA and CDR2 YSYEKL. With 1 base removed from V and 0 bases from J, the gap between germline ends came to 26 bases. CDR3 length: 21 amino acids. CDR3 residues: CASSQVDWQGFSGASTDTQYF. In nucleotides, the CDR3 is TGCGCCAGCAGCCAAGTAGATTGGCAGGGCTTTTCGGGAGCTAGCACAGATACGCAGTATTTT.

This clonotype appeared a few times. The gene calls are TRBV7-9 and TRBJ2-1, with 11 positions matching TRBD2. The CDR3 is made up of 16 amino acids. Germline trimming cut 5 bases from V and 5 bases from J; bases unmatched to any gene: 8. CDR1 is SEHNR and CDR2 is FQNEAQ in the germline V gene (reference sequence). CDR3 amino acids: CASSPRLAGKDNEQFF. CDR3 DNA: TGTGCCAGCAGCCCACGACTAGCGGGGAAAGACAATGAGCAGTTCTTC.

This clonotype has at least ten counts. The V gene is TRBV7-9, the J gene TRBJ2-7; D uncertain. The CDR3 sequence is 14 residues long. Germline CDR1 and CDR2: SEHNR and FQNEAQ (reference sequence). V lost 3 bases and J lost 2, with 11 bases in between. CDR3 in DNA: TGTGCCAGCAGCTTGTCAGGCAGTACCTACGAGCAGTACTTC. Translating it yields CASSLSGSTYEQYF.

This clonotype was detected a few times. The V call is TRBV27, the J call TRBJ1-4; D unclear. The V end was cut by 2 bases, the J end by 2 bases, with 12 bases between. The CDR3 sequence is 16 residues long. CDR1 is MNHEY, CDR2 SMNVEV, per germline (reference sequence). For the CDR3, the DNA is TGTGCCAGCAGTTTAAAACCTGGCGCCACTAATGAAAAACTGTTTTTT. It specifies CASSLKPGATNEKLFF.

This clonotype was observed a handful of times. The chain uses TRBV20-1 and TRBJ2-1; tentative D call: TRBD2 (6 bases). Germline V gives CDR1 DFQATT, CDR2 SNEGSKA (reference sequence). The V end lost 2 bases, the J end lost 7 bases, and 21 bases lay between the germline ends. The CDR3 extends over 16 amino acids. The CDR3 DNA follows: TGCAGTGCTAGAAGCGCCGGGACTCCAGGCGGGAATGAGCAGTTCTTC. It specifies CSARSAGTPGGNEQFF.

This clonotype appeared many times. In nucleotides, the CDR3 is TGCAGTGCCGGGCCTCCGACTAGGACTGAGCAGTTCTTC. Its protein product is CSAGPPTRTEQFF. V usage is TRBV20-1 and J usage is TRBJ2-1; D perhaps matches TRBD2 (6 bases). This CDR3 contains 13 residues. Germline V gene lookup returns CDR1 DFQATT and CDR2 SNEGSKA (reference sequence). Trimming pared 6 bases from V and 9 bases from J, leaving 18 bases between.

This clonotype was picked up many times. J is TRBJ2-7 and V is TRBV27; weak D call: TRBD2 (5 bases). The CDR3 runs 15 residues. V dropped 2 bases and J dropped 4 bases, with 15 bases sitting between them. Germline assignment: CDR1 MNHEY and CDR2 SMNVEV (reference sequence). Here the CDR3 reads CASSLSPELVYEQYF. DNA of the CDR3: TGTGCCAGCAGTTTAAGCCCCGAACTAGTTTACGAGCAGTACTTC.